The source of this T cell receptor beta chain is a study of response to subunit inactivated influenza vaccine. TCRdb redid the calling of the RT-PCR reads with MiXCR, one entry per CDR3 protein. The sample shows 500,000 to 600,000 distinct CDR3 sequences, roughly 12% of them seen only once. The sample holds a few counts of this clonotype. CDR3 size: 12 residues. V was clipped by 3 bases and J by 9 bases, with 14 bases between them. Germline V lookup: CDR1 DFQATT, CDR2 SNEGSKA (reference sequence). These data were likewise used in another study, on T cells expressing NK-cell markers. Per that study: 5'RACE template switching with UMIs produced the TCR beta cDNA. The TCR beta repertoires originated in sorted CD3+CD56+NKG2C+, CD3+CD56+NKG2C- and CD3+CD56-NKG2C+ T cells. Just one sequenced donor of eight was HCMV-seronegative, while seven were seropositive. In several experiments, sorting was restricted to alpha-beta TCR T cells by an anti-gamma-delta TCR antibody. Among several donors, these clonotypes also ranked first in the CD3+CD56-NKG2C+ fraction.

The chain links TRBV20-1 to TRBJ2-5; D is ambiguous. The input for sequencing was PBMCs from blood, taken on the day of vaccination. The sequence was obtained from a man in his fifties who received an inactivated influenza vaccine. The CDR3 sequence: CSAREQVGSQYF. CDR3 nucleotide sequence: TGCAGTGCTAGGGAACAAGTTGGGTCCCAGTACTTC.